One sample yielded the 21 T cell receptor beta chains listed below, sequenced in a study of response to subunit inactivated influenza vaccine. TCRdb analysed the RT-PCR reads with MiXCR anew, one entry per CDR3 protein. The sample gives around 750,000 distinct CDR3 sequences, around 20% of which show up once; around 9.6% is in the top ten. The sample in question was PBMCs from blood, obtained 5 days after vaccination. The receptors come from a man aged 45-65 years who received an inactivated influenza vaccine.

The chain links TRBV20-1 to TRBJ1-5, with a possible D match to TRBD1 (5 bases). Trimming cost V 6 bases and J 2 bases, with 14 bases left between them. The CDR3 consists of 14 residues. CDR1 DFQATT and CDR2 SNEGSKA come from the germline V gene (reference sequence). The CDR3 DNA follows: TGCAGTGCCCAGGAGGGGCTGGGCAATCAGCCCCAGCATTTT. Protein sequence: CSAQEGLGNQPQHF.

CDR3 in amino acids: CSTQGQGVPEQYF. As DNA, the CDR3 is TGCAGTACCCAAGGACAGGGCGTCCCCGAGCAGTACTTC. The chain uses TRBV20-1 and TRBJ2-7; 8 bases are a match to TRBD1. The CDR3 sequence is 13 residues long. Looked up from germline, CDR1 is DFQATT and CDR2 is SNEGSKA (reference sequence). The J segment lost 6 bases and the V segment lost 8 bases, leaving 12 bases of the junction unmatched.

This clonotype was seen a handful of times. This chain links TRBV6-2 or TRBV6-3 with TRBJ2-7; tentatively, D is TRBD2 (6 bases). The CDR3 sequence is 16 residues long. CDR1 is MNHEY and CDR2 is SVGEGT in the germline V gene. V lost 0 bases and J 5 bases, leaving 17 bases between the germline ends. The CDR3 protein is CASSYSEELRRDEQYF. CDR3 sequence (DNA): TGTGCCAGCAGTTACTCAGAAGAACTCCGGAGGGACGAGCAGTACTTC.

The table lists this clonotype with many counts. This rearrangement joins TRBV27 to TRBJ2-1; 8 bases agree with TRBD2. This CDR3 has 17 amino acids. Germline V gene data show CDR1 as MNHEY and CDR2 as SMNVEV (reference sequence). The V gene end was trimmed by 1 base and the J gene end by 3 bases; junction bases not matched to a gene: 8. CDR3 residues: CASSLFRGGPLYNEQFF. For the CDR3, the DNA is TGTGCCAGCAGTTTATTTCGGGGGGGGCCTCTCTACAATGAGCAGTTCTTC.

The CDR3 DNA sequence: TGTGCCAGCAGTTTTCGGGGATTCGGTCAGCCCCAGCATTTT. It specifies CASSFRGFGQPQHF. This rearrangement joins TRBV28 to TRBJ1-5; no definite D call. V dropped 3 bases and J dropped 6 bases, with 12 bases sitting between them. In germline, CDR1 is MDHEN, CDR2 SYDVKM. This CDR3 spans 14 amino acids.

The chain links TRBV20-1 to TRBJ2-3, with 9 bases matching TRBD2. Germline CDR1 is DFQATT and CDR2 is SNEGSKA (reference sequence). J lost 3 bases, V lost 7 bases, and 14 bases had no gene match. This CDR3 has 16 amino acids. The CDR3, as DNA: TGCAGTGTCGCGCCGCGGGGGGGCGGTTGGACAGATACGCAGTATTTT. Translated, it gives CSVAPRGGGWTDTQYF.

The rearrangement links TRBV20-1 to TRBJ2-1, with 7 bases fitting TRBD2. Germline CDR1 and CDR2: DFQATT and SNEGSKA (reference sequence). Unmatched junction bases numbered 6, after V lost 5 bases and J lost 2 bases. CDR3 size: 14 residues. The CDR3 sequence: CSAPPSGAYNEQFF. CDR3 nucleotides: TGCAGTGCTCCTCCCAGCGGGGCCTACAATGAGCAGTTCTTC.

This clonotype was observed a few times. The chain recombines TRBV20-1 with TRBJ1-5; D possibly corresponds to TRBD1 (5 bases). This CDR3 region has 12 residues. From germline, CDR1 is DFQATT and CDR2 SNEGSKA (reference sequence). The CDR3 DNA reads TGCAGCATTAATCGAGGGGATCAGCCCCAGCATTTT. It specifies CSINRGDQPQHF.

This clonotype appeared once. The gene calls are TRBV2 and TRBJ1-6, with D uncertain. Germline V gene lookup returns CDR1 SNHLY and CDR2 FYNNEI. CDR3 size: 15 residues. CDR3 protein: CASERPRSYNSPLHF. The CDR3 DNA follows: TGTGCTAGCGAGCGCCCCCGCTCCTATAATTCACCCCTCCACTTT. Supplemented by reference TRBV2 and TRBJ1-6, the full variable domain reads EPEVTQTPSHQVTQMGQEVILRCVPISNHLYFYWYRQILGQKVEFLVSFYNNEISEKSEIFDDQFSVERPDGSNFTLKIRSTKLEDSAMYFCASERPRSYNSPLHFGNGTRLTVT.

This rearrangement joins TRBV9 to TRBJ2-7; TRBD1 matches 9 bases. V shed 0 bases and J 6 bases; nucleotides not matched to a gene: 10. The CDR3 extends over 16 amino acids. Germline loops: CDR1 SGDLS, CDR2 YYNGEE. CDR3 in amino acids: CASSVGGTGFPTEQYF. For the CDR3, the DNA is TGTGCCAGCAGCGTAGGCGGGACAGGGTTCCCCACCGAGCAGTACTTC.

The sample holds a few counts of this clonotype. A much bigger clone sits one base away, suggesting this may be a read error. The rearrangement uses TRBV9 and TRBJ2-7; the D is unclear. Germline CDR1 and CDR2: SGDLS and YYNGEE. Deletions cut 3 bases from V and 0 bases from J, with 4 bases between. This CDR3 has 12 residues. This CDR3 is CASSGNSYEQYF. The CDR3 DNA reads TGTGCCAGCAGCGGGAACTCCTACGAGCAGTACTTC.

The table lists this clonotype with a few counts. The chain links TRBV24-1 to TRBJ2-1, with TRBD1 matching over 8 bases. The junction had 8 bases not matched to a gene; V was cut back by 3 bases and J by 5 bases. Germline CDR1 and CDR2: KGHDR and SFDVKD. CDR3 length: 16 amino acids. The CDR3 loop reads CATSDTIQGAHNEQFF. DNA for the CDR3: TGTGCCACCAGTGATACCATCCAGGGGGCCCACAATGAGCAGTTCTTC.

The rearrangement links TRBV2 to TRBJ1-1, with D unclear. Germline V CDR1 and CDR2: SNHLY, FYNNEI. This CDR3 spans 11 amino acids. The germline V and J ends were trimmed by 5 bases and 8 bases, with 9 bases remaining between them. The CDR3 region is CASSLWMEAFF. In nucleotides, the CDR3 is TGTGCCAGCAGTCTATGGATGGAAGCTTTCTTT.

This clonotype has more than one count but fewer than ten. The CDR3 DNA reads as TGTGCCAGCAGCTTAACGCCCGGCGGGGAAGGCTACACCTTC. Encoded protein: CASSLTPGGEGYTF. This sequence joins TRBV11-2 and TRBJ1-2; D not certain. The CDR3 runs 14 residues. Trimming shortened V by 2 bases and J by 8 bases, and 15 bases separated the two germline ends. Per the germline V gene, CDR1 is SGHAT and CDR2 is FQNNGV.

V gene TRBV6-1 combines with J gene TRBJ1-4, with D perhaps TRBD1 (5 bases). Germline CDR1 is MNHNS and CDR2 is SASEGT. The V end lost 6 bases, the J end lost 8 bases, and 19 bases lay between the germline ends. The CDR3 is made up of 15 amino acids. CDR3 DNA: TGTGCCAGCAGCCCGGCGGCGGGGCAGGAAGAAAAACTGTTTTTT. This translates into CASSPAAGQEEKLFF.

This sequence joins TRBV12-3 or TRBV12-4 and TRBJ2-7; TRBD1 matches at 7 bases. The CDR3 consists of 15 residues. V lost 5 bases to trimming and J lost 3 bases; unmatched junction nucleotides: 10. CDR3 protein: CASSTDRVSSYEQYF. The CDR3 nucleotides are TGTGCCAGCAGTACCGACAGGGTATCCAGCTACGAGCAGTACTTC.

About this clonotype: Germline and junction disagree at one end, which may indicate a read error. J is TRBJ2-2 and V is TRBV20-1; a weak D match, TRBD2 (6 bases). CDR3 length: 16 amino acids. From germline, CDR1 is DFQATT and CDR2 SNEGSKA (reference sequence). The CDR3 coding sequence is TGCGGTGCTATATGGGCGGGGACCACGAGGACCGGGGAGCTGTTTTTT. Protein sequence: CGAIWAGTTRTGELFF.

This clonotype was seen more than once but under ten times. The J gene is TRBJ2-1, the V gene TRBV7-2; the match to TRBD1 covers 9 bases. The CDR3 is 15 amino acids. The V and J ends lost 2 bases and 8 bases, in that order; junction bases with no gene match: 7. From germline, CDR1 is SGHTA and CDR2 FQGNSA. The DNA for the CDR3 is TGTGCCAGCAGCTTAACAGGACAGGGGAGGTATGAGCAGTTCTTC. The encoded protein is CASSLTGQGRYEQFF. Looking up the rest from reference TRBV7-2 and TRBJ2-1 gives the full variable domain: GAGVSQSPSNKVTEKGKDVELRCDPISGHTALYWYRQSLGQGLEFLIYFQGNSAPDKSGLPSDRFSAERTGGSVSTLTIQRTQQEDSAVYLCASSLTGQGRYEQFFGPGTRLTVL.

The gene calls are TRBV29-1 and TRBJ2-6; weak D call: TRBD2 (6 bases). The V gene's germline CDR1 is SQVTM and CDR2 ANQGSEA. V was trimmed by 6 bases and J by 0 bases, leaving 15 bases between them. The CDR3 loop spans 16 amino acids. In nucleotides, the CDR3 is TGCAGCGTAGCCGGGACTCTTGCCTCTGGGGCCAACGTCCTGACTTTC. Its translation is CSVAGTLASGANVLTF.

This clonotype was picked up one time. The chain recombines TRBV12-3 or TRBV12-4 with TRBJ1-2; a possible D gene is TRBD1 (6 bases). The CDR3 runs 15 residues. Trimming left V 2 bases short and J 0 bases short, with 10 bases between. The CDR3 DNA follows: TGTGCCAGCAGTTTAAATGGACAGCCTAACTATGGCTACACCTTC. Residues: CASSLNGQPNYGYTF.

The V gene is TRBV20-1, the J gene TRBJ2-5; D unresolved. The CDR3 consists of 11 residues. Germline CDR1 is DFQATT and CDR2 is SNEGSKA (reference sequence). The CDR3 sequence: CRPDSWETQYF. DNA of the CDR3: TGCAGGCCGGATAGCTGGGAGACCCAGTACTTC.